These 7 T cell receptor beta chains were sequenced from one sample in a study of shared clonotypes between healthy human individuals. TCRdb keeps only in-frame clones here, not all; method: immunoSEQ multiplex PCR. The data show millions of clones, with 95% seen just once and 0.1% to 0.15% held by the top ten. Sequencing used naive CD4+ T cells sorted from blood. Regarding subset: CD45RA+ positively selected. These TCRs come from a man aged 18 to 35 in good health.

The V gene is TRBV6-1, the J gene TRBJ1-1; the D gene is possibly TRBD1 (6 bases). CDR3 size: 12 residues. Germline CDR1 reads MNHNS; CDR2 reads SASEGT. Between the trimmed V and J ends, which lost 7 bases and 5 bases, there was a span of 11 bases. The CDR3 coding sequence is TGTGCCAGCAACAGGGAATGGACTGAAGCTTTCTTT. Amino acid sequence: CASNREWTEAFF.

The chain uses TRBV30 and TRBJ1-1; D unclear. The CDR3 covers 13 residues. With 1 base removed from V and 4 bases from J, the gap between germline ends came to 10 bases. The germline V gene has CDR1 GTSNPN and CDR2 SVGIG (reference sequence). The chain's CDR3 is CAWSAPIGTEAFF. The CDR3 nucleotides are TGTGCCTGGAGTGCGCCCATAGGCACTGAAGCTTTCTTT.

J is TRBJ2-5 and V is TRBV19, with D uncertain. Germline V gene data show CDR1 as LNHDA and CDR2 as SQIVND (reference sequence). The CDR3 consists of 17 residues. The germline V and J ends were trimmed by 3 bases and 0 bases, with 17 bases remaining between them. The CDR3, as DNA: TGTGCCAGTAGTATCGGAAGGTCTTCCCGGTACCAAGAGACCCAGTACTTC. Amino acids: CASSIGRSSRYQETQYF.

This clone came up once. The rearrangement uses TRBV4-3 and TRBJ2-4; TRBD2 matches at 11 bases. In germline, CDR1 is LGHNA, CDR2 YSLEER. Trimming at V came to 0 bases and at J to 16 bases, leaving 8 bases not matched to a gene. The CDR3 length is 14 residues. This chain's CDR3 is CASSQDKIAGGRYF. The CDR3, as DNA: TGCGCCAGCAGCCAAGATAAAATAGCGGGAGGGCGTTACTTC.

V is TRBV11-3 and J is TRBJ2-2; D is ambiguous. Germline-derived CDR1 and CDR2 are SGHNT and YENEEA. The germline V and J ends were trimmed by 2 bases and 3 bases, with 10 bases remaining between them. The CDR3 is 15 amino acids. The CDR3 here is CASSLISPDTGELFF. The CDR3, as DNA: TGTGCCAGCAGCTTAATTTCCCCCGACACCGGGGAGCTGTTTTTT.

To note about this clone: The sample contains more than one DNA sequence encoding this CDR3. V usage is TRBV11-2 and J usage is TRBJ2-7; the D gene is possibly TRBD2 (5 bases). The CDR3 consists of 15 residues. Per the germline V gene, CDR1 is SGHAT and CDR2 is FQNNGV. Trimming cost V 1 base and J 1 base, with 11 bases left between them. In DNA, the CDR3 is TGTGCCAGCAGCTTAGGATCGGGCGGGTCCTACGAGCAGTACTTC. Its protein product is CASSLGSGGSYEQYF.

The J gene is TRBJ2-7, the V gene TRBV7-2, with D possibly being TRBD1 or TRBD2 (5 bases each). Trimming left V 4 bases short and J 8 bases short, with 12 bases between. The CDR3 is made up of 12 amino acids. Germline lookup yields CDR1 SGHTA and CDR2 FQGNSA. CDR3: CASSYAGTQQYF. CDR3 in DNA: TGTGCCAGCAGCTACGCCGGGACCCAGCAGTACTTC.